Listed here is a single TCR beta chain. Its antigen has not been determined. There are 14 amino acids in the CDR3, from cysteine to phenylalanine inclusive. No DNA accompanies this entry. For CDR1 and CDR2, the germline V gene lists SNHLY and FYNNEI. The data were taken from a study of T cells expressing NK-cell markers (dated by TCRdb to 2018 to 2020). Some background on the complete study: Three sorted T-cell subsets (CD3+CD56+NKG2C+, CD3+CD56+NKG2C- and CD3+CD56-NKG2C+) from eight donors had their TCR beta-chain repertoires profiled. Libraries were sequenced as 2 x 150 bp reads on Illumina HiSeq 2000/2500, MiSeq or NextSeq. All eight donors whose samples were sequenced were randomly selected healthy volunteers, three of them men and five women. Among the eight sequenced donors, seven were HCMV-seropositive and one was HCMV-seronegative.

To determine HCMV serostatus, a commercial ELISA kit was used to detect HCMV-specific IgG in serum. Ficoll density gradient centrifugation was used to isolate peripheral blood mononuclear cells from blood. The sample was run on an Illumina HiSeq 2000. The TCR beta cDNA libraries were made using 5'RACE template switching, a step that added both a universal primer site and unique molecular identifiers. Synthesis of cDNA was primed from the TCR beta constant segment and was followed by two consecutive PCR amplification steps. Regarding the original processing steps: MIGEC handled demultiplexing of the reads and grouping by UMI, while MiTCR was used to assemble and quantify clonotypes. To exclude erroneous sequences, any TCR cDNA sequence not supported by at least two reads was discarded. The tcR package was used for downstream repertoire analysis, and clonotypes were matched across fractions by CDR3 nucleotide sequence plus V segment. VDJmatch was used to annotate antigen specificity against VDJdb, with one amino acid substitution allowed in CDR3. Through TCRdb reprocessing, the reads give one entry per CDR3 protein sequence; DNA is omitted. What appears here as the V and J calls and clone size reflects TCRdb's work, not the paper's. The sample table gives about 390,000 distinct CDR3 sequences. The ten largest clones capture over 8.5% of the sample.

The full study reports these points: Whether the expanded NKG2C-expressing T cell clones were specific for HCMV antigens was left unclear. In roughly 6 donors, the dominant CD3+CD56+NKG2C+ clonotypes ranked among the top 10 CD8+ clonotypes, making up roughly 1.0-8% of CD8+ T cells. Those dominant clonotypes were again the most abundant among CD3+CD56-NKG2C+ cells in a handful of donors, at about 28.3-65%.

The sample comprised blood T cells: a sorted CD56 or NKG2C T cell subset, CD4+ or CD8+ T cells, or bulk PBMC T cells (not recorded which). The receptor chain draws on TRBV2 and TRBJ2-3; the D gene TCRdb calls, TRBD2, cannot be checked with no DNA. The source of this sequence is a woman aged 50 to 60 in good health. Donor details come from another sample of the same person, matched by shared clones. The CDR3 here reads CASTTSSRTDTQYF.